The next 15 T cell receptor beta chains were all read from a single sample in a study of regulatory T cells in long-lasting Graves disease. iRepertoire HTBI primers and Arm-PCR of CDR3 regions built TCR beta libraries. TCRdb reanalysed the multiplex PCR reads using MiXCR and keeps one entry per CDR3 protein. The sample carries approximately 480,000 distinct CDR3 sequences, roughly 15% recorded once. Documented time point: newly diagnosed GD, antithyroid drugs for less than 3 months. The authors made the TCR library using RNA they extracted from PBMCs. The data also belong to a second study, concerning T cells in Graves' hyperthyroidism and ophthalmopathy.

The sample here was peripheral blood mononuclear cells (PBMCs), taken at new diagnosis, from a patient treated with antithyroid drugs. Receptors originate from a man aged 35 to 55 with Graves disease.

This rearrangement joins TRBV12-3 or TRBV12-4 to TRBJ1-1, with no clear D. The ends were cut back, 3 bases at V and 2 bases at J, with 13 bases in the middle. The CDR3 has 15 residues. CDR3 coding DNA: TGTGCCAGCAGTTTGTTGGCCATGGGTAACACTGAAGCTTTCTTT. The encoded protein is CASSLLAMGNTEAFF.

J is TRBJ2-7 and V is TRBV12-5; either TRBD1 or TRBD2 may supply D (5 bases each). The V end was cut by 2 bases, the J end by 0 bases, with 8 bases between. The germline V gene has CDR1 LGHNT and CDR2 FRNRAP. There are 14 residues in the CDR3. The CDR3 protein is CASGLSGLSYEQYF. Here the CDR3 DNA reads TGTGCTAGTGGTTTGTCGGGGCTCTCCTACGAGCAGTACTTC.

The chain links TRBV19 to TRBJ2-3; TRBD2 might be the D (5 bases). The CDR3 covers 14 residues. V was trimmed by 3 bases and J by 0 bases, leaving 7 bases between them. Germline V gene data show CDR1 as LNHDA and CDR2 as SQIVND (reference sequence). The CDR3, as DNA: TGTGCCAGTAGTATGGAGGTTAGCACAGATACGCAGTATTTT. Its protein product is CASSMEVSTDTQYF.

This clonotype was found a few times. CDR3 protein: CASSFGTAWNSPLHF. CDR3 DNA sequence: TGCGCCAGCAGCTTTGGGACAGCTTGGAATTCACCCCTCCACTTT. The chain has TRBV5-1 and TRBJ1-6; 7 nucleotides agree with TRBD1. V shed 2 bases, J shed 7 bases, and the junction held 6 bases outside the gene matches. This CDR3 region has 15 residues. From germline, CDR1 is SGHRS and CDR2 YFSETQ.

V usage is TRBV7-9 and J usage is TRBJ2-2; TRBD2 aligns across 12 bases. CDR1 and CDR2 from the germline V gene are SEHNR and FQNEAQ (reference sequence). V was pared by 5 bases and J by 1 base, with 8 bases of the junction left unmatched. There are 18 residues in the CDR3. CDR3 DNA sequence: TGTGCCAGCAGCGTGGGGAGGACTAGCGGGAAGAACACCGGGGAGCTGTTTTTT. This sequence encodes CASSVGRTSGKNTGELFF.

This clonotype was seen a handful of times. J is TRBJ1-6 and V is TRBV5-1; D call uncertain. V was shortened by 4 bases and J by 10 bases, with 12 bases between the two germline ends. Germline V gene sequence: CDR1 SGHRS, CDR2 YFSETQ. The CDR3 length is 13 residues. Written as DNA, the CDR3 is TGCGCCAGCAGCCCCCAGTCGGAATCACCCCTCCACTTT. Its translation: CASSPQSESPLHF.

The chain has TRBV27 and TRBJ2-1, with TRBD2 matching 10 bases. Trimming at V came to 2 bases and at J to 6 bases, leaving 7 bases not matched to a gene. Germline CDR1 is MNHEY and CDR2 is SMNVEV (reference sequence). This CDR3 spans 16 amino acids. CDR3 loop: CASSLERLAGPNEQFF. The CDR3 coding sequence is TGTGCCAGCAGTTTAGAAAGACTAGCGGGTCCCAATGAGCAGTTCTTC.

On this clonotype: Just one base apart from a much larger clone, this may be a read error. The V and J genes are TRBV7-9 and TRBJ2-2; D might be TRBD1 (5 bases). CDR3 length: 13 residues. CDR1 SEHNR and CDR2 FQNEAQ come from the germline V gene (reference sequence). The V and J ends lost 5 bases and 5 bases respectively, with 9 bases between them. CDR3 DNA sequence: TGTGCCAGCAGCGCCCCAGGGACCGGGGAGCTGTTTTTT. Translated: CASSAPGTGELFF.

This clonotype was detected a few times. This chain joins TRBV29-1 and TRBJ2-4; D remains unclear. V lost 4 bases and J 1 base, leaving 5 bases between the germline ends. CDR3 length equals 12 residues. Germline lookup yields CDR1 SQVTM and CDR2 ANQGSEA. The CDR3 nucleotides are TGCAGCGTTGTACGGGCCAAAAACATTCAGTACTTC. It yields the protein CSVVRAKNIQYF.

This chain connects TRBV20-1 to TRBJ2-7, with D possibly being TRBD1 (6 bases). With 1 base removed from V and 4 bases from J, the gap between germline ends came to 11 bases. The CDR3 spans 13 residues. CDR1 DFQATT and CDR2 SNEGSKA come from the germline V gene (reference sequence). CDR3 amino acids: CSARGRGTYEQYF. CDR3 DNA sequence: TGCAGTGCTAGAGGGAGAGGGACATACGAGCAGTACTTC.

Ten or more counts support this clonotype. The chain combines TRBV11-2 with TRBJ2-5, with 8 bases identical to TRBD2. The CDR3 is 14 residues long. With V trimmed by 6 bases and J by 4 bases, 7 bases remained unmatched. Germline V gene sequence: CDR1 SGHAT, CDR2 FQNNGV. The CDR3 DNA follows: TGTGCCAGCAGAAGTAGCGGGATTCCAGAGACCCAGTACTTC. Its protein product is CASRSSGIPETQYF.

This clonotype was seen many times. This chain links TRBV11-2 with TRBJ1-1, with a possible D match to TRBD1 (5 bases). Germline V gene lookup returns CDR1 SGHAT and CDR2 FQNNGV. The CDR3 has 13 residues. The ends were cut back, 4 bases at V and 7 bases at J, with 13 bases in the middle. The CDR3 nucleotides are TGTGCCAGCAGCTCCGGACAAACGGGTGAAGCTTTCTTT. This codes for CASSSGQTGEAFF.

This clonotype showed up many times. The chain combines TRBV20-1 with TRBJ2-1; 8 bases match TRBD2. Germline V gives CDR1 DFQATT, CDR2 SNEGSKA (reference sequence). Trimming removed 1 base from V and 0 bases from J; junction bases left unmatched: 5. The CDR3 runs 16 residues. In DNA form, the CDR3 reads TGCAGTGCTAGAGTGGCGGGAGGCTACTCCTACAATGAGCAGTTCTTC. Amino acid sequence: CSARVAGGYSYNEQFF.

This clonotype has ten or more counts. This rearrangement joins TRBV3-1 to TRBJ1-1, with a tentative D call TRBD1 (6 bases). This CDR3 has 13 residues. The V end was cut by 3 bases, the J end by 6 bases, with 11 bases between. Germline values: CDR1 LGHDT, CDR2 YNNKEL (reference sequence). The CDR3 DNA follows: TGTGCCAGCAGCCAGGAGGGGGGGGCTGAAGCTTTCTTT. Its translation is CASSQEGGAEAFF.

This clonotype was observed a few times. CDR3 residues: CATSRERLARGTDTQYF. In DNA, the CDR3 is TGTGCCACCAGCAGAGAGAGACTAGCGCGTGGGACAGATACGCAGTATTTT. The chain is built from TRBV15 and TRBJ2-3; 8 bases match TRBD2. Looked up from germline, CDR1 is LNHNV and CDR2 is YYDKDF (reference sequence). CDR3 length equals 17 residues. V lost 0 bases and J lost 3; bases outside the gene matches: 8.